This T cell receptor (beta chain) stems from a study of T cell changes during pregnancy in multiple sclerosis (dated by TCRdb to between 2017 and 2020). Study-wide context: The study examined how the T cell repertoire changed over the course of pregnancy in women with multiple sclerosis.

This clone was seen only once. Its antigen specificity is not known. The sample holds no much larger clone one base away, and base qualities are not on file. The library came from the immunoSEQ multiplex PCR assay. This immuneACCESS table, as held by TCRdb, lists in-frame sequences with V and J called but not all clones. Of the missing ones, under half trace to an unresolved V gene in checked studies; the others have no known cause. The sample has approximately 24,000 clones on record, 90% of them singletons. The ten largest make up 9% to 9.5% of the sample. The junction carries 24 bases between V and J, which are trimmed by 5 bases and 5 bases respectively. From cysteine to phenylalanine, the CDR3 is 17 amino acids long. Only the CDR3 DNA stays, 51 bases, in frame from base 1. The germline V gene (reference sequence) supplies CDR1 SEHNR and CDR2 FQNEAQ.

The rearrangement joined TRBV7-9 to TRBJ2-5; TRBD2 might be the D gene, on 7 matching bases. The clonotype was recovered from a female donor in good health, enrolled as a control in a pregnancy study. The sample here was CD8+ T cells from peripheral blood mononuclear cells, taken in the third trimester of pregnancy. The nucleotide sequence reads as follows: TGTGCCAGCAGCCACCCCTCTGGCCGGGGGGCAAGGGAGACCCAGTACTTC. It translates to CASSHPSGRGARETQYF.